The 16 T cell receptor beta chains below all came from one sample that was sequenced in a study of T cell repertoires in cytomegalovirus infection. MiXCR, applied by TCRdb to the reads, yields one record per CDR3 protein. The table lists 300,000 to 400,000 distinct CDR3 sequences, around a quarter of them singletons. Antigens for these TCRs are unknown. The sample consisted of cultured PBMCs, taken from culture after CMV antigen stimulation. These receptor sequences come from a human donor in good health (CMV status not recorded). Some clones in this sample may be carry-over from other donors' samples.

This clonotype was observed many times. The genes are TRBV7-2 and TRBJ2-7, with 11 bases that match TRBD1. Trimming took 1 base from V and 6 from J; bases not matched to a gene: 8. The CDR3 runs 16 residues. Germline values: CDR1 SGHTA, CDR2 FQGNSA. As DNA, the CDR3 is TGTGCCAGCAGCTTAGAGGCGGACAGGGGGCGGTGCGAGCAGTACGTC. Encoded protein: CASSLEADRGRCEQYV.

The chain is built from TRBV12-3 or TRBV12-4 and TRBJ1-2, with 9 bases aligning to TRBD1. There are 13 residues in the CDR3. V lost 6 bases to trimming and J lost 8 bases; unmatched junction nucleotides: 7. CDR3 DNA: TGTGCCAGCAGCCGGGACAGGGTGTGGGGCTACACCTTC. Encoded protein: CASSRDRVWGYTF.

This clonotype was found a few times. This chain uses TRBV6-6 with TRBJ1-1; D not resolved. Germline CDR1 reads MNHNY; CDR2 reads SVGAGI (reference sequence). The CDR3 spans 11 residues. Trimming shortened V by 5 bases and J by 7 bases, and 8 bases separated the two germline ends. CDR3 nucleotides: TGTGCCAGCAGTCCTGGTTATGAAGCTTTCTTT. It codes for CASSPGYEAFF.

The chain combines TRBV2 with TRBJ2-1, with 8 bases fitting TRBD1. In germline, CDR1 is SNHLY, CDR2 FYNNEI. The trim removed 1 base at V and 2 bases at J, leaving 1 base unmatched. CDR3 length: 15 residues. The CDR3 reads CASSEEQGAYNEQFF. The DNA of the CDR3 is TGTGCCAGCAGTGAAGAACAGGGGGCCTACAATGAGCAGTTCTTC. Together with reference TRBV2 and TRBJ2-1, the CDR3 gives the full variable domain: EPEVTQTPSHQVTQMGQEVILRCVPISNHLYFYWYRQILGQKVEFLVSFYNNEISEKSEIFDDQFSVERPDGSNFTLKIRSTKLEDSAMYFCASSEEQGAYNEQFFGPGTRLTVL.

This clonotype came up a few times. The chain joins TRBV28 to TRBJ2-2; possible D gene TRBD2, 6 bases. Trimming took 7 bases from V and 2 from J, leaving 20 bases between them. Germline CDR1 MDHEN, CDR2 SYDVKM. The CDR3 is made up of 17 amino acids. The DNA for the CDR3 is TGTGCCAGCATCGTCTCAGTTGGAGGGGCAAACACCGGGGAGCTGTTTTTT. Amino acid sequence: CASIVSVGGANTGELFF.

This clonotype was counted only a few times. The CDR3 DNA follows: TGTGCCAGCAGCTTGCAGCCGGGACAGGGAATAGGTAGCTCGTCTGGCTACACCTTC. Translating gives CASSLQPGQGIGSSSGYTF. The rearrangement joins TRBV11-2 to TRBJ1-2; 9 bases are shared with TRBD1. Germline CDR1 and CDR2: SGHAT and FQNNGV. With 3 bases clipped from V and 7 bases from J, the junction kept 21 bases outside the gene matches. CDR3 length: 19 residues.

The chain is built from TRBV20-1 and TRBJ1-1; D is ambiguous. V was cut by 1 base and J by 3 bases, with 3 bases left in between. Per germline, CDR1 DFQATT and CDR2 SNEGSKA (reference sequence). The CDR3 length is 11 residues. CDR3 DNA: TGCAGTGCTAGAGGGGACACTGAAGCTTTCTTT. Its translation: CSARGDTEAFF.

The chain couples TRBV27 to TRBJ2-7; 8 positions agree with TRBD2. CDR3 length equals 14 residues. J gave up 7 bases and V 6 bases, and 11 bases lay outside the gene matches. Germline V lookup: CDR1 MNHEY, CDR2 SMNVEV (reference sequence). As DNA, the CDR3 is TGTGCCAGCAGGAAACAGCGGGAGTCGGGGGAGCAGTACGTC. Protein sequence: CASRKQRESGEQYV.

The sample holds many counts of this clonotype. The chain joins TRBV7-2 to TRBJ2-7, with 11 bases aligning to TRBD1. V lost 5 bases and J lost 0; bases outside the gene matches: 3. The CDR3 runs 15 residues. Germline V gene lookup returns CDR1 SGHTA and CDR2 FQGNSA. The CDR3 reads CASSPGQGVSYEQYF. As DNA, the CDR3 is TGTGCCAGCAGCCCGGGACAGGGGGTCTCCTACGAGCAGTACTTC.

This clonotype was counted many times. The chain couples TRBV4-1 to TRBJ1-2; D not certain. CDR3 size: 13 residues. CDR1 and CDR2 from the germline V gene are MGHRA and YSYEKL. Trimming took off 0 bases at V and 4 bases at J, with 6 bases between the two ends. In DNA form, the CDR3 reads TGCGCCAGCAGCCAAGATCTTGCCTATGGCTACACCTTC. Translating it yields CASSQDLAYGYTF.

The chain couples TRBV28 to TRBJ1-1; D ambiguous. Germline CDR1 is MDHEN and CDR2 is SYDVKM. This CDR3 has 14 amino acids. V dropped 6 bases and J dropped 3 bases, with 14 bases sitting between them. The CDR3 region has the DNA TGTGCCAGCAGACCCTTAACTACCGACACTGAAGCTTTCTTT. Translated, it gives CASRPLTTDTEAFF.

The V call is TRBV20-1, the J call TRBJ2-7, with D tentatively TRBD1 (5 bases). Trimming cost V 4 bases and J 2 bases, with 12 bases left between them. The CDR3 runs to 13 residues. Germline-derived CDR1 and CDR2 are DFQATT and SNEGSKA (reference sequence). CDR3 in DNA: TGCAGTGCTAAAGGTCCCAGGGCCTACGAGCAGTACTTC. This encodes CSAKGPRAYEQYF.

The sample holds a few counts of this clonotype. This sequence joins TRBV12-3 or TRBV12-4 and TRBJ1-6; TRBD1 matches 7 bases. The CDR3 is 15 residues long. With V trimmed by 5 bases and J by 4 bases, 5 bases remained unmatched. CDR3 region: CASSRETGYNSPLHF. The CDR3 region has the DNA TGTGCCAGCAGTCGAGAGACAGGGTATAATTCACCCCTCCACTTT.

J is TRBJ2-5 and V is TRBV9; TRBD2 aligns across 8 bases. Germline V lookup: CDR1 SGDLS, CDR2 YYNGEE. V dropped 4 bases and J dropped 4; count of bases not matched to a gene: 12. The CDR3 sequence is 16 residues long. The CDR3 protein is CASSPSGWTSRETQYF. The CDR3 bases are TGTGCCAGCAGCCCGTCCGGGTGGACTAGCCGAGAGACCCAGTACTTC.

The sample holds many counts of this clonotype. Its ends do not fully match the called genes, so a read error is possible. The CDR3 loop reads CASSNSYEQYF. The CDR3 coding sequence is TGTGCCAGCAGTAACTCCTACGAGCAGTACTTC. This chain joins TRBV6-2 or TRBV6-3 and TRBJ2-7; D is unclear. This CDR3 contains 11 residues. CDR1 MNHEY and CDR2 SVGEGT come from the germline V gene.

In this sample, this clonotype turned up a few times. The chain couples TRBV2 to TRBJ1-2; D unresolved. CDR1 and CDR2 from the germline V gene are SNHLY and FYNNEI. This CDR3 has 13 amino acids. Trimming shortened V by 6 bases and J by 7 bases, and 15 bases separated the two germline ends. The CDR3 DNA sequence: TGTGCCAGCAGCCCGGGTCGGGAGGGTGGCTACACCTTC. As protein: CASSPGREGGYTF. The variable domain in full, completed from reference TRBV2 and TRBJ1-2, reads EPEVTQTPSHQVTQMGQEVILRCVPISNHLYFYWYRQILGQKVEFLVSFYNNEISEKSEIFDDQFSVERPDGSNFTLKIRSTKLEDSAMYFCASSPGREGGYTFGSGTRLTVV.